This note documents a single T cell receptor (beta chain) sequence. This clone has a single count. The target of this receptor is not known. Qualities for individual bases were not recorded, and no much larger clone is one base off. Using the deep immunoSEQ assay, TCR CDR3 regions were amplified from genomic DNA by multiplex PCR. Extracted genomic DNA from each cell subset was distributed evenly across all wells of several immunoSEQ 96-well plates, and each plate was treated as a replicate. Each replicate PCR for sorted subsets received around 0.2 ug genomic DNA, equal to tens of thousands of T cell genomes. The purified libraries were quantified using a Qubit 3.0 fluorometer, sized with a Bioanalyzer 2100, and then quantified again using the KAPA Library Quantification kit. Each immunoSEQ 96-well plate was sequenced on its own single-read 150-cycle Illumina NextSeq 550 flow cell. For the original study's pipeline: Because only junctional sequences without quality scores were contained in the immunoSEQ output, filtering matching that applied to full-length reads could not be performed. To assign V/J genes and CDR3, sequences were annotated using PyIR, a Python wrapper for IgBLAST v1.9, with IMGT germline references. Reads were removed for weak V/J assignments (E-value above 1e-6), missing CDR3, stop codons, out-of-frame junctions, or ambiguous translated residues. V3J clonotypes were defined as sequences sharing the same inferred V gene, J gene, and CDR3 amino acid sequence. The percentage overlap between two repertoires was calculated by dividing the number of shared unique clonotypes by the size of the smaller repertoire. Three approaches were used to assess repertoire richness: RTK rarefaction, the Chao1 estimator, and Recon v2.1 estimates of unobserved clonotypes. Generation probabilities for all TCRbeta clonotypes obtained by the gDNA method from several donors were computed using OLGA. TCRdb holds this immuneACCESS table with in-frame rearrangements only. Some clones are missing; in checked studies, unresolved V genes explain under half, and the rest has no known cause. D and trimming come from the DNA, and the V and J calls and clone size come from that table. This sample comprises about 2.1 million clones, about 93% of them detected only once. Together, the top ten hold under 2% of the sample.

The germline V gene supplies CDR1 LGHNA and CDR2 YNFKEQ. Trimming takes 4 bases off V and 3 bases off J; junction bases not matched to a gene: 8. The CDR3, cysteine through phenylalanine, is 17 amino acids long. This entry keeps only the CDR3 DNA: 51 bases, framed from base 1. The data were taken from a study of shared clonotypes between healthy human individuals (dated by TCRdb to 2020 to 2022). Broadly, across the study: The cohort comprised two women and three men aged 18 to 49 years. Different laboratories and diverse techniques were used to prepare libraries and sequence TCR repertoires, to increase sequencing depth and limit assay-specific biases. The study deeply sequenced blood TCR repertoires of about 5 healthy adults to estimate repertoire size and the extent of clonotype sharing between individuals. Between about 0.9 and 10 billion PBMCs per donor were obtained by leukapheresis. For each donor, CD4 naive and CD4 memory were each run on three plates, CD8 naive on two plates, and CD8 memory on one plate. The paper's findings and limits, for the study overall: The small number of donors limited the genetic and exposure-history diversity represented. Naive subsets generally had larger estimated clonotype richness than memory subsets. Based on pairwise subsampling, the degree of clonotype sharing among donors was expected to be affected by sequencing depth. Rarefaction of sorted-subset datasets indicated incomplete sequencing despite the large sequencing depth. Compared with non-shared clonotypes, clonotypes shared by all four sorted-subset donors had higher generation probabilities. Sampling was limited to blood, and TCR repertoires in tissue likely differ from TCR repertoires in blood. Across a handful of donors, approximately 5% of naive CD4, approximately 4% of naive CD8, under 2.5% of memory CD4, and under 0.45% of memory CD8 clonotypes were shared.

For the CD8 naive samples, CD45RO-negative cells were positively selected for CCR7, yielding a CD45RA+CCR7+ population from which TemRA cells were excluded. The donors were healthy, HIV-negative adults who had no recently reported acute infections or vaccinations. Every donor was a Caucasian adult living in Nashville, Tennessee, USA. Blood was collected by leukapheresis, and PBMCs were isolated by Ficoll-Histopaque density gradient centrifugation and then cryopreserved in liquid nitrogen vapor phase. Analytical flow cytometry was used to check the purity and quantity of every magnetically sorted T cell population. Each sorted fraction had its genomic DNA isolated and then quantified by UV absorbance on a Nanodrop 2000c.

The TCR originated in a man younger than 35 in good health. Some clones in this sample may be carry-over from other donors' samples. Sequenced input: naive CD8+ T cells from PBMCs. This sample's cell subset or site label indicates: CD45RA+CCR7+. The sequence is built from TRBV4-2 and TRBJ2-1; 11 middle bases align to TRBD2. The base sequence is TGTGCCAGCAGCCCCCGCACTAGCGGGGGCCGCTACAATGAGCAGTTCTTC. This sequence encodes CASSPRTSGGRYNEQFF.